This TCR beta chain was found in a study of monozygotic twins with inflammatory bowel disease. Every donor provided one blood sample measuring roughly 2.4 ml. TCRdb reprocessed the 5' RACE reads and stores each CDR3 protein as one record, lacking DNA. Its table records approximately 200,000 distinct CDR3 sequences. CDR1 is MNHEY, CDR2 SMNVEV, per germline (reference sequence). CDR3 length equals 20 residues. The TCR was taken from a human donor with ulcerative colitis or Crohn's disease, or a healthy co-twin of an affected twin (not recorded which). The J gene is TRBJ2-1, the V gene TRBV27; TCRdb picks TRBD2, but there is no DNA to check that call. Material for sequencing was blood. CDR3 residues: CASSPWTSDGGFGVYNEQFF.